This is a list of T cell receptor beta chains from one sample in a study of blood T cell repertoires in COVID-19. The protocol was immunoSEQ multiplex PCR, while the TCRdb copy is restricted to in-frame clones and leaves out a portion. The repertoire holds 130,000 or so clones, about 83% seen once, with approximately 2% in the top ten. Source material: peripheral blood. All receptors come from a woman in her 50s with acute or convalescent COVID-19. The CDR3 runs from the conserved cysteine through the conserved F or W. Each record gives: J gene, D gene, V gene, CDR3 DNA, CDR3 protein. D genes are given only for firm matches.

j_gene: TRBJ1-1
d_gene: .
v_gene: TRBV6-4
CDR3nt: TGTGCCAGCAGTGTGGAGGAGAACACTGAAGCTTTCTTT
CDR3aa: CASSVEENTEAFF

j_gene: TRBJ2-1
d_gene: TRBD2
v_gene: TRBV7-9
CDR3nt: TGTGCCAGCAGCTTGAGCGGGGGCTCCTACAATGAGCAGTTCTTC
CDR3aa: CASSLSGGSYNEQFF

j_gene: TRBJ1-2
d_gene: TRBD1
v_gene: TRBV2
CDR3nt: TGTGCCAGCAGACCGGGACAGGGGGCTGGGGGCTACACCTTC
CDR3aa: CASRPGQGAGGYTF

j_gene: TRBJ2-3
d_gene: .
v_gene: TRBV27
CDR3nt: TGTGCCACCGGGGTAGGATGGGGGCTTGGCACAGATACGCAGTATTTT
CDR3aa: CATGVGWGLGTDTQYF

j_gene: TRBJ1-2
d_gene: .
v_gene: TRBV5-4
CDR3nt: TGTGCCAGCAGCTTGGCTGCCAGGGACTATGGCTACACCTTC
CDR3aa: CASSLAARDYGYTF

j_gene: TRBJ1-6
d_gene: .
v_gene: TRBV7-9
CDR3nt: TGTGCCAGCAGCCGTGACTGGAGAAATTCACCCCTCCACTTT
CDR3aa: CASSRDWRNSPLHF

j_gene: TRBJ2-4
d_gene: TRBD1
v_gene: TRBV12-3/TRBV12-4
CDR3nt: TGTGCCAGCAGTTTATCCCGGACAGGGACTCGGTACTTC
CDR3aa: CASSLSRTGTRYF

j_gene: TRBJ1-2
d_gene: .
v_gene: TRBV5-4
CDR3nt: TGTGCCAGCAGCTCGGGGGGGCTTCGCTATGGCTACACCTTC
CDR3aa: CASSSGGLRYGYTF

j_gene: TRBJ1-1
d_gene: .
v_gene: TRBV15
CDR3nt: TGTGCCACCAGCAGAGATGCGGAGGGTTACACTGAAGCTTTCTTT
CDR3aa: CATSRDAEGYTEAFF

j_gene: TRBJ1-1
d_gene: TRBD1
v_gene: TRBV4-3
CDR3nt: TGCGCCAGCAGACGACAGGGGCTCGACACTGAAGCTTTCTTT
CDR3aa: CASRRQGLDTEAFF

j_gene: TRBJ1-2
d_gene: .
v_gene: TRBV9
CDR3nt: TGTGCCAGCAGCGTAGGGGGGCAGGGGACCCATGGCTACACCTTC
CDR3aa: CASSVGGQGTHGYTF

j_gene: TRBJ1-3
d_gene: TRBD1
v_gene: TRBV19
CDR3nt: TGTGCCAGTAGTCCGACAGGGACTGGAAACACCATATATTTT
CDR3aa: CASSPTGTGNTIYF

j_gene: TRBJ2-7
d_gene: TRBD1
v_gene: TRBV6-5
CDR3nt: TGTGCCAGCAGCCGATCTTACAGGGGAAGCTACGAGCAGTACTTC
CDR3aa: CASSRSYRGSYEQYF

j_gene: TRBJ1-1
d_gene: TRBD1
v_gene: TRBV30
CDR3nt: TGTGCCTGGAATCGGCAGGGGGCGCGGAACACTGAAGCTTTCTTT
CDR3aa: CAWNRQGARNTEAFF

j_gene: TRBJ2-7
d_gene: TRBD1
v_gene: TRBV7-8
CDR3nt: TGTGCCAGCAGCTTAGACGGGGCAGGGGGCTGGTACGAGCAGTACTTC
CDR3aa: CASSLDGAGGWYEQYF

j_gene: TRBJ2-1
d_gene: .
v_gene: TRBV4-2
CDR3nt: TGTGCCAGCAGCCAAGAATTGGGGGGGGGCATGGATGAGCAGTTCTTC
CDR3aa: CASSQELGGGMDEQFF